This T cell receptor (beta chain) was sequenced for a study of blood T cells in healthy people across ages. The CDR3 extends over 15 amino acids. Germline CDR1 reads SGHTA; CDR2 reads FQGNSA. Trimming cost V 1 base and J 4 bases, with 13 bases left between them. Combining a sample-barcoded 5' primer with a J-beta primer mix, a second PCR ran for about 6 to 12 cycles. TCRdb re-called the 5' RACE reads through MiXCR, storing one row per CDR3 protein. This table holds around 820,000 distinct CDR3 sequences, around 25% found once. These data also formed part of another study, on T cells of mothers and their children.

The specimen sequenced was blood. The chain is built from TRBV7-2 and TRBJ1-2; D perhaps matches TRBD1 (5 bases). The receptor's source is a boy younger than 18 in good health. CDR3 region: CASSLGRQGPYGYTF. The CDR3 nucleotides read TGTGCCAGCAGCTTAGGGCGTCAGGGCCCCTATGGCTACACCTTC.